Listed here are 19 T cell receptor beta chains from one sample, sequenced in a study of cytomegalovirus exposure and HLA in healthy donors. Clones were read by immunoSEQ multiplex PCR, and TCRdb kept only the in-frame ones, dropping some. The data show about 74,000 clones, 94% seen once. Material: PBMCs. These receptors were collected from a man between 18 and 35 years old in good health and CMV-seropositive.

The chain couples TRBV13 to TRBJ2-1; TRBD2 matches at 7 bases. Trimming took 4 bases from V and 5 from J; bases not matched to a gene: 8. Per germline, CDR1 PRHDT and CDR2 FYEKMQ (reference sequence). The CDR3 covers 15 residues. The CDR3 DNA is TGTGCCAGCAGCTCCCTCGGACGGGGGGACAATGAGCAGTTCTTC. Protein product: CASSSLGRGDNEQFF.

The chain combines TRBV5-1 with TRBJ1-1, with D tentatively TRBD1 (6 bases). This CDR3 has 13 residues. Per germline, CDR1 SGHRS and CDR2 YFSETQ. V shed 5 bases and J shed 3 bases, with 11 bases lying between them. Written as DNA, the CDR3 is TGCGCCAGCAGTCGAAAGGGGGACACTGAAGCTTTCTTT. Protein sequence: CASSRKGDTEAFF.

V usage is TRBV5-4 and J usage is TRBJ2-3, with TRBD2 identical over 7 bases. Germline V lookup: CDR1 SGHNT, CDR2 YYREEE (reference sequence). The CDR3 is 16 amino acids. V was pared by 1 base and J by 2 bases, with 7 bases of the junction left unmatched. CDR3 amino acids: CASSLTAGSYTDTQYF. The CDR3 DNA reads TGTGCCAGCAGCTTGACAGCGGGGAGTTACACAGATACGCAGTATTTT.

The rearrangement uses TRBV18 and TRBJ2-7, with D uncertain. The germline CDR1 and CDR2 sequences are KGHSH and LQKENI. The CDR3 has 15 residues. The V and J ends lost 3 bases and 3 bases respectively, with 15 bases between them. CDR3 region: CASSPGSGLYYEQYF. In nucleotides, the CDR3 is TGTGCCAGCTCACCCGGGTCCGGGTTATACTACGAGCAGTACTTC.

The rearrangement links TRBV6-1 to TRBJ2-3; 8 bases are shared with TRBD2. CDR1 and CDR2 (germline): MNHNS, SASEGT. The V segment lost 4 bases and the J segment 4 bases; nucleotides outside the gene matches: 7. CDR3 size: 15 residues. CDR3 in DNA: TGTGCCAGCAGTGCCTTAGCGGGACTCGCAGATACGCAGTATTTT. Translated: CASSALAGLADTQYF.

The rearrangement uses TRBV13 and TRBJ2-7; 9 nucleotides align to TRBD1. The length of the CDR3 is 15 residues. V lost 3 bases and J lost 3; bases outside the gene matches: 6. Per germline, CDR1 PRHDT and CDR2 FYEKMQ (reference sequence). CDR3 DNA: TGTGCCAGCAGCTTTCCGCGACAGGGGGTCTACGAGCAGTACTTC. It specifies CASSFPRQGVYEQYF.

The rearrangement links TRBV28 to TRBJ2-7, with D perhaps matching TRBD2 (6 bases). V lost 5 bases to trimming and J lost 7 bases, with 33 bases between them. Germline V gene sequence: CDR1 MDHEN, CDR2 SYDVKM. This CDR3 region has 19 residues. CDR3 region: CASSRSRDSRGRARREQYF. DNA of the CDR3: TGTGCCAGCAGTCGATCTCGGGACTCCCGGGGAAGGGCTCGGAGGGAGCAGTACTTC.

This clone was detected once. The rearrangement uses TRBV27 and TRBJ2-7; D is possibly TRBD1 (5 bases). This CDR3 contains 13 residues. V was trimmed by 5 bases and J by 5 bases, leaving 13 bases between them. The germline CDR1 and CDR2 sequences are MNHEY and SMNVEV (reference sequence). CDR3 DNA sequence: TGTGCCAGCAGTAATTTCAGGGTCGACGAGCAGTACTTC. Its protein product is CASSNFRVDEQYF.

The chain is built from TRBV6-6 and TRBJ1-1; the match to TRBD1 covers 7 bases. This CDR3 has 13 amino acids. Germline V gene data show CDR1 as MNHNY and CDR2 as SVGAGI (reference sequence). With 10 bases clipped from V and 1 base from J, the junction kept 6 bases outside the gene matches. CDR3 protein: CATGRTGNTEAFF. DNA for the CDR3: TGTGCCACGGGCCGGACAGGGAACACTGAAGCTTTCTTT.

The chain has TRBV19 and TRBJ1-2; perhaps TRBD1 as D (6 bases). V shed 9 bases and J shed 8 bases, with 25 bases lying between them. Looked up from germline, CDR1 is LNHDA and CDR2 is SQIVND (reference sequence). There are 15 residues in the CDR3. The chain's CDR3 is CASTLPGGGSLGYTF. As DNA, the CDR3 is TGTGCCAGCACACTCCCGGGGGGCGGATCCCTAGGCTACACCTTC.

This chain links TRBV23-1 with TRBJ2-5; TRBD1 might be the D (6 bases). TRBV23-1 is assigned to the ORF class and has an uncertain function. Trimming left V 3 bases short and J 5 bases short, with 16 bases between. The CDR3 sequence is 15 residues long. The CDR3: CASSHNKDRTETQYF. DNA for the CDR3: TGCGCCAGCAGTCACAACAAGGACAGAACTGAGACCCAGTACTTC.

CDR3 in DNA: TGTGCCAGTAGTTTCCTCCAGTCTAGCGGGAGCCCAGATACGCAGTATTTT. Its protein product is CASSFLQSSGSPDTQYF. The rearrangement uses TRBV19 and TRBJ2-3, with 10 bases aligning to TRBD2. This CDR3 spans 17 amino acids. V trimming: 5 bases; J trimming: 4 bases; junction bases outside the gene matches: 12. Germline lookup yields CDR1 LNHDA and CDR2 SQIVND (reference sequence).

As to this clone: Relative to the germline gene, one junction end is altered; a read error may explain this. This sequence joins TRBV28 and TRBJ1-2; possibly TRBD1 for D (5 bases). The CDR3 consists of 17 residues. Germline CDR1 MDHEN, CDR2 SYDVKM. This CDR3 reads CASSLAIVGGSKYGYTF. The CDR3 nucleotides read TGTGCCAGCAGTTTAGCCATCGTCGGGGGATCTAAGTATGGCTACACCTTC.

The CDR3 nucleotides are TGTGCCAGCAGCCAGGGGGCTGACAGGGGGTATGGCTACACCTTC. It encodes CASSQGADRGYGYTF. The chain is built from TRBV11-3 and TRBJ1-2; 9 nucleotides align to TRBD1. From germline, CDR1 is SGHNT and CDR2 YENEEA. This CDR3 has 15 amino acids. J was trimmed by 5 bases and V by 5 bases; bases with no gene match: 9. The full variable domain, with the rest looked up from reference TRBV11-3 and TRBJ1-2, is EAGVVQSPRYKIIEKKQPVAFWCNPISGHNTLYWYLQNLGQGPELLIRYENEEAVDDSQLPKDRFSAERLKGVDSTLKIQPAELGDSAVYLCASSQGADRGYGYTFGSGTRLTVV.

This clone was counted a single time. V is TRBV12-5 and J is TRBJ2-3; 7 nucleotides line up with TRBD1. The CDR3 contains 14 residues. The trim removed 7 bases at V and 2 bases at J, leaving 6 bases unmatched. The germline CDR1 and CDR2 sequences are LGHNT and FRNRAP. CDR3 sequence: CASARQGPTDTQYF. In nucleotides, the CDR3 is TGTGCTAGTGCCCGACAGGGACCCACAGATACGCAGTATTTT.

This chain joins TRBV27 and TRBJ2-5; perhaps TRBD2 as D (6 bases). The CDR3 runs to 13 residues. Germline assignment: CDR1 MNHEY and CDR2 SMNVEV (reference sequence). V lost 4 bases and J 1 base, leaving 7 bases between the germline ends. The CDR3 coding sequence is TGTGCCAGCAGTTGGACTATCCAAGAGACCCAGTACTTC. Amino acid sequence: CASSWTIQETQYF.

J is TRBJ2-7 and V is TRBV29-1, with D possibly matching TRBD2 (5 bases). V was cut by 3 bases and J by 7 bases, with 13 bases left in between. The CDR3 is made up of 12 amino acids. Germline V gene lookup returns CDR1 SQVTM and CDR2 ANQGSEA. Here the CDR3 DNA reads TGCAGCGTTGATTTCGAGGGCAGGGAGCAGTACTTC. Protein sequence: CSVDFEGREQYF.

The chain is built from TRBV5-1 and TRBJ1-2; a possible D gene is TRBD1 (5 bases). This CDR3 is built from 13 residues. With 0 bases removed from V and 7 bases from J, the gap between germline ends came to 10 bases. Germline V gives CDR1 SGHRS, CDR2 YFSETQ. The CDR3 region has the DNA TGCGCCAGCAGCTTGGTAGGGGAGGTTGGCTACACCTTC. This translates into CASSLVGEVGYTF. The whole variable domain, remainder taken from reference TRBV5-1 and TRBJ1-2, is KAGVTQTPRYLIKTRGQQVTLSCSPISGHRSVSWYQQTPGQGLQFLFEYFSETQRNKGNFPGRFSGRQFSNSRSEMNVSTLELGDSALYLCASSLVGEVGYTFGSGTRLTVV.

The chain has TRBV28 and TRBJ2-7, with 8 bases lining up with TRBD2. CDR1 is MDHEN and CDR2 is SYDVKM in the germline V gene. The CDR3 length is 15 residues. With V trimmed by 3 bases and J by 3 bases, 7 bases remained unmatched. The CDR3 DNA reads TGTGCCAGCAGTTTGGCGCCGGGACTAGTCTACGAGCAGTACTTC. Protein: CASSLAPGLVYEQYF.